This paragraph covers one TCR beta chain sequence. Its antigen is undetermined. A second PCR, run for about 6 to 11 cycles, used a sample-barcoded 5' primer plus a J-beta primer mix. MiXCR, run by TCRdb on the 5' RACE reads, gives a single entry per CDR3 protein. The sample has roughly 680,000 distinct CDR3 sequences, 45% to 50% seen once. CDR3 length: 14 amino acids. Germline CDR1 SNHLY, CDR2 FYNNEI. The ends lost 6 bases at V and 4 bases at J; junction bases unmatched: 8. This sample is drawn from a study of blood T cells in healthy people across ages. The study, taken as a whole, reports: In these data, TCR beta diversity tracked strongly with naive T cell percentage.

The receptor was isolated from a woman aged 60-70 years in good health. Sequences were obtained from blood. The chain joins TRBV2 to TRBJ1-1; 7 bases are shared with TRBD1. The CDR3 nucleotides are TGTGCCAGCAGGGTGATAGGGGGCGGCACTGAAGCTTTCTTT. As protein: CASRVIGGGTEAFF.